This TCR beta chain was recovered during a study of shared clonotypes between healthy human individuals. This clone was counted between two and nine times. Other DNA sequences within the sample encode an identical CDR3. CD45RO-negative, CCR7-selected cells formed the naive CD8 fraction, which excluded terminally differentiated effector memory CD45RA+ cells. An even split of each subset's genomic DNA across several immunoSEQ plates was performed. Using immunoSEQ multiplex PCR, the repertoire was profiled, and TCRdb retains in-frame clones only, with some absent. The repertoire holds hundreds of thousands of clones, 85% to 95% seen once, with about 0.11% in the top ten. This CDR3 spans 14 amino acids. Germline values: CDR1 SEHNR, CDR2 FQNEAQ (reference sequence). J lost 0 bases, V lost 2 bases, and 1 base had no gene match.

Source material: naive CD8+ T cells sorted from blood. This chain connects TRBV7-9 to TRBJ2-7, with 7 positions matching TRBD1. The clonotype originates from a woman aged 25 to 39 in good health. The CDR3 bases are TGTGCCAGCAGCTTAAAGGGGGCCTCCTACGAGCAGTACTTC. It specifies CASSLKGASYEQYF.